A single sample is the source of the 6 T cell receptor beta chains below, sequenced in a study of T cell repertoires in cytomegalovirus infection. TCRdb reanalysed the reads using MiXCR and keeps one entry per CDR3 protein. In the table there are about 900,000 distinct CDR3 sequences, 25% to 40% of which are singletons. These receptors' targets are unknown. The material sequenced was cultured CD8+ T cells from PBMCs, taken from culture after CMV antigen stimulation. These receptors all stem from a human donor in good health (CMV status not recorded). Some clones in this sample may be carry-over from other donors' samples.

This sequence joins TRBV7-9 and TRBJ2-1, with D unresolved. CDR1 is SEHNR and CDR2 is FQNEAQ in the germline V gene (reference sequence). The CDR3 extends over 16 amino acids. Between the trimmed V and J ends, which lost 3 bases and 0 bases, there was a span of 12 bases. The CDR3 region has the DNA TGTGCCAGCAGCTTCCCGGGCTCGAGCTCCTACAATGAGCAGTTCTTC. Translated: CASSFPGSSSYNEQFF.

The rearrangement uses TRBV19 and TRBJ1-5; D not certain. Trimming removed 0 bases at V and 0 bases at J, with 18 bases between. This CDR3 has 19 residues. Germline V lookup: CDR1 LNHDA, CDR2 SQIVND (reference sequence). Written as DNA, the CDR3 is TGTGCCAGTAGTATAGATCGCGGCGGCGGTGCCCATAGCAATCAGCCCCAGCATTTT. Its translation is CASSIDRGGGAHSNQPQHF.

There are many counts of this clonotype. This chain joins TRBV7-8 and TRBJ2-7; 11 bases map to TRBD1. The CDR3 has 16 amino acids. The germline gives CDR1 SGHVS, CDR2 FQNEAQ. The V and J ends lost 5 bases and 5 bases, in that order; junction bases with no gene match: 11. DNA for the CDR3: TGTGCCAGCAGCCGCACATCCCCGGGACAGGGGGACGAGCAGTACGTC. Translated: CASSRTSPGQGDEQYV.

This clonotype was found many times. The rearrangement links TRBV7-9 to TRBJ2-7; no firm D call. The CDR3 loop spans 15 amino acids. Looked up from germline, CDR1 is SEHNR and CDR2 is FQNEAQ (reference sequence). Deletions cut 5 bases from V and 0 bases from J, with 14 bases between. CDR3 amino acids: CASSTGSFHSYEQYV. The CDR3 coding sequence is TGTGCCAGCAGCACCGGGTCCTTCCACTCCTACGAGCAGTACGTC.

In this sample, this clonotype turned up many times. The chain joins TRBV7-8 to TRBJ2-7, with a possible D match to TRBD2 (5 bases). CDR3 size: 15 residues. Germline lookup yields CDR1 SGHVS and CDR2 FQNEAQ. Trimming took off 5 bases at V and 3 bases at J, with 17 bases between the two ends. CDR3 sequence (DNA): TGTGCCAGCAGCCGGGCTAGAGGCGCGGGCTACGAGCAGTACTTC. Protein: CASSRARGAGYEQYF.

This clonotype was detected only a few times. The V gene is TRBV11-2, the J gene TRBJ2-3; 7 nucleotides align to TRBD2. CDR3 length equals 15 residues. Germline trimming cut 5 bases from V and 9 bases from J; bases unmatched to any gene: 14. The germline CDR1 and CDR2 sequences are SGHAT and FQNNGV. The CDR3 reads CASSLWASGEGTQYF. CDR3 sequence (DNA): TGTGCCAGCAGCCTCTGGGCTAGCGGCGAGGGGACGCAGTATTTT.